The 2 T cell receptor beta chains below were found in one sample sequenced in a study of monozygotic twins with cystic fibrosis. TCRdb's table, derived via immunoSEQ multiplex PCR, lists solely in-frame clones and lacks some. The profile shows about 14,000 clones, 80% to 90% of them singletons. Material: blood. The receptor set was obtained from a boy younger than 18 with cystic fibrosis.

The chain carries TRBV19 and TRBJ1-5; D gene uncertain. With 5 bases removed from V and 3 bases from J, the gap between germline ends came to 11 bases. Germline V gives CDR1 LNHDA, CDR2 SQIVND (reference sequence). The CDR3 length is 14 residues. The CDR3 sequence is CASSFRHLNQPQHF. The CDR3, as DNA: TGTGCCAGTAGTTTCAGACACCTCAATCAGCCCCAGCATTTT.

This clone showed up just once. This chain uses TRBV28 with TRBJ2-2; 7 bases match TRBD1. CDR3 size: 15 residues. CDR1 and CDR2 from the germline V gene are MDHEN and SYDVKM. The J segment lost 5 bases and the V segment lost 6 bases, leaving 9 bases of the junction unmatched. The CDR3 spells CASSLRQGGTGELFF. In DNA form, the CDR3 reads TGTGCCAGCAGCCTACGACAGGGTGGGACCGGGGAGCTGTTTTTT.